This TCR beta chain was found in a study of naive and memory T cell subsets (dated by TCRdb to the late 2010s). Looking at the study overall: The figure summarizing the skin biopsy and whole blood samples listed about ten blood donors, 7 tuberculin skin test biopsies and 3 saline control biopsies. Usually PCR2 was run as a SYBR Green qPCR and stopped at a set threshold, although low-input samples could use end-point PCR (roughly 6 cycles) instead. Summary of the overall study and its limitations: The RNA-based method was acknowledged as potentially sensitive to TCR transcript changes with T cell activation and differentiation.

This clonotype was found many times. Its antigen is not yet known. No much larger clone exists at a distance of one base, and base qualities are not known. Library preparation employed 5' RACE. The ligated cDNA was amplified in four rounds of PCR with nested alpha and beta constant region primers together with the SP2 primer. For the blood and skin samples, reverse transcription of TCR RNA was done with SuperScript IV along with alpha and beta constant region primers. An oligonucleotide carrying the Illumina SP2 primer and a UMI was ligated to the 3' end of the cDNA by means of T4 RNA ligase 1. The 12-nucleotide UMI was composed of two random hexamers separated by an eight-base spacer, which was included to prevent hairpin formation. From the second PCR onward, the TCR alpha and beta chain libraries were handled separately, and dual indexing was used for multiplexing. After pooling, the indexed libraries were analyzed by capillary electrophoresis and sequenced on either an Illumina MiSeq or NextSeq. Libraries were spiked with PhiX DNA at roughly 5-7% so that base diversity was increased and cluster recognition was improved. On the authors' methods: UMIs were extracted from read 2 by Demultiplexor and combined with the TCR sequence from read 1, and reads were split according to sample indices. Decombinator identified V and J genes and V-J junctions, assigning each TCR a five-part identifier including V and J deletions. Collapsinator relied on UMIs to correct both sequencing errors and PCR amplification heterogeneity, producing a UMI-based abundance for each TCR. CDR3Translator converted identifiers to nucleotide sequence, translated to amino acids, and extracted CDR3 regions using terminal motifs. After normalization to the amount of input RNA, the error-corrected alpha and beta TCR counts from blood and from skin were compared. The raw public data were reprocessed by TCRdb itself: fastp quality trimming at Q25, MiXCR clonotype calling, in-frame beta chains only. When rows share a CDR3 protein, they turn into one entry using the most common DNA and genes. It is TCRdb's table, rather than the study itself, that gives the V and J calls and clone size. The sample records about 48,000 distinct CDR3 sequences, 4.7% of which are singletons. The leading ten clones occupy 0.7% to 0.9% of the sample.

The V end loses 3 bases and the J end loses 1 base, and a stretch of 6 bases separates them. Its CDR3 holds 12 amino acids, cysteine through phenylalanine. The entry retains the CDR3 DNA only, 36 bases that are in frame from base 1. For CDR1 and CDR2, the germline V gene lists SQVTM and ANQGSEA. A robust, sensitive protocol for the amplification, sequencing and analysis of TCRs was described in the study, in which 3' ligation of a UMI-containing oligonucleotide to TCR cDNA was used. Whole blood analysis involved drawing 2 to 2.5 ml of peripheral blood from adult healthy volunteers into Tempus tubes and then extracting RNA following the manufacturer's instructions. Before reverse transcription, total RNA that had not been cell sorted was treated with RQ1 DNase, with a target input of 1 to 1000 ng. Skin biopsy and whole blood libraries were made to test pipeline robustness in samples where T cells form a minority population.

The sequence is built from TRBV29-1 and TRBJ1-1; the D gene is unclear. This sequence was found in a female donor in good health. At the DNA level, the sequence is TGCAGCGTTGACAACCGGAACACTGAAGCTTTCTTT. Translated, this is CSVDNRNTEAFF.